This T cell receptor beta chain emerged from a study of regulatory T cells in long-lasting Graves disease. Overall study context: In persistent Graves' disease, antithyroid drugs had been taken for over 5 years and TSH receptor antibodies stayed positive.

Many counts were recorded for this clonotype. For TCR beta, libraries came from iRepertoire HTBI primers and Arm-PCR of CDR3 regions. TCRdb re-called the multiplex PCR reads through MiXCR, storing one row per CDR3 protein. The sample carries about 300,000 distinct CDR3 sequences, around 21% recorded once. Time point indicated: persistent/refractory GD, antithyroid drugs over 5 years with positive TRAb. Researchers made the TCR library from RNA that was extracted from PBMCs. The authors drew patients from an endocrinology department in Xi'an, China. The sequence was obtained from a female donor with Graves disease. Sequenced material: peripheral blood mononuclear cells (PBMCs), taken when the disease was refractory, from a patient treated with antithyroid drugs.

CDR3 protein: CASRGYYEQYF. In DNA, the CDR3 is TGTGCCAGCAGGGGGTACTACGAGCAGTACTTC. The V gene is TRBV28, the J gene TRBJ2-7; D is ambiguous. Germline CDR1 and CDR2: MDHEN and SYDVKM. CDR3 length: 11 residues. V was trimmed by 6 bases and J by 3 bases, leaving 6 bases between them.